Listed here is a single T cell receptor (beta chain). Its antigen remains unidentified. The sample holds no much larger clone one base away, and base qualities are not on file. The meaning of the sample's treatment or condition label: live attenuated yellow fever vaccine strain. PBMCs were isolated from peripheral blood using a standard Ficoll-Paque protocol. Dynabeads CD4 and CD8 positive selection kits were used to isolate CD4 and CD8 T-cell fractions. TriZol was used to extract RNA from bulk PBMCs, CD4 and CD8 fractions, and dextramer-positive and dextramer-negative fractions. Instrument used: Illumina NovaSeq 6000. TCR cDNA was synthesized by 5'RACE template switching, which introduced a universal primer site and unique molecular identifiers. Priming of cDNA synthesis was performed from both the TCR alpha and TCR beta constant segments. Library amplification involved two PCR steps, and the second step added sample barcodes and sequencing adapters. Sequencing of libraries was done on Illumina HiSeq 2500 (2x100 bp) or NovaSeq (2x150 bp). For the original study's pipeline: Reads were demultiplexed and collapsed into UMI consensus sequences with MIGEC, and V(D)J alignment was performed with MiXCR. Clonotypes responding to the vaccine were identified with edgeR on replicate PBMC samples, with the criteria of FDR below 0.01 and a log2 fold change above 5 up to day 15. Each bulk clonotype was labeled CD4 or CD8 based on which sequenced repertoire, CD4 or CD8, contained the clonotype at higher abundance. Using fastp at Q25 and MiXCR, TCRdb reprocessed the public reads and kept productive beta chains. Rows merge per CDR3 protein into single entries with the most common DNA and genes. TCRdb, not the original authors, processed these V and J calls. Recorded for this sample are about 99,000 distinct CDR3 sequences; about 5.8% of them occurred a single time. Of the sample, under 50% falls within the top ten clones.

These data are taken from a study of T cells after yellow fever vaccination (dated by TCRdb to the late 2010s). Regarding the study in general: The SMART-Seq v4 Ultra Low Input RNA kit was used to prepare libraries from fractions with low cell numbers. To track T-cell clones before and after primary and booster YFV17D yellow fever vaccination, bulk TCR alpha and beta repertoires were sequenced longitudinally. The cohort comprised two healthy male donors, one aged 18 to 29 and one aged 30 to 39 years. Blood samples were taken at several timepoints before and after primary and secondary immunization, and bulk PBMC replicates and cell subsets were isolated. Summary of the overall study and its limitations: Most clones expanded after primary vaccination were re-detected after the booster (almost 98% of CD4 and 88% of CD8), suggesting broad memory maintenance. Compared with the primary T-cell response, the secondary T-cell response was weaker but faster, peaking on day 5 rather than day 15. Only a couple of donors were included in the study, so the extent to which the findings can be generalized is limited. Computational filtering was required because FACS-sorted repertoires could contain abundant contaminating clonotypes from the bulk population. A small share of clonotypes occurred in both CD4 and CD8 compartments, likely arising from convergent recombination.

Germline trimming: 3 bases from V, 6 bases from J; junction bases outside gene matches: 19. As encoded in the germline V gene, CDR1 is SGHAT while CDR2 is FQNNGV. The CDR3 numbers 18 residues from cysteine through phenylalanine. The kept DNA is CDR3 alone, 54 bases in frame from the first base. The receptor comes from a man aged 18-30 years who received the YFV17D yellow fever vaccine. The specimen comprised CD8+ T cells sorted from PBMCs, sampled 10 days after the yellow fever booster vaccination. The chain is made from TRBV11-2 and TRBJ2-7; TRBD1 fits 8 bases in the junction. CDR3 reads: CASSLGLTIRGRAVEQYF. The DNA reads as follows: TGTGCCAGCAGCTTGGGACTGACAATCAGGGGGCGAGCCGTCGAGCAGTACTTC.